Presented here are 25 T cell receptor beta chains from one specimen sequenced in a study of human versus mouse CDR3 diversity and MHC coevolution. The data were produced by immunoSEQ multiplex PCR, yet TCRdb's version contains in-frame clones alone and is incomplete. The sample lists roughly 86,000 clones, 93% occurring once. Sequenced input: naive CD4+ T cells from blood. Regarding subset: CD45RO-negative CD62L-positive naive CD4 T cells. The source is a person aged 25 to 75 in good health.

This chain joins TRBV27 and TRBJ1-5; 11 nucleotides match TRBD1. The CDR3 is made up of 15 amino acids. CDR1 MNHEY and CDR2 SMNVEV come from the germline V gene (reference sequence). V gave up 5 bases and J gave up 7 bases; unmatched junction bases: 7. The CDR3 DNA reads as TGTGCCAGCAGTCCGCCGGGACAGGGGGAGCAGCCCCAGCATTTT. Translation gives CASSPPGQGEQPQHF.

This rearrangement joins TRBV7-3 to TRBJ1-1; D possibly corresponds to TRBD1 (5 bases). The ends were cut back, 0 bases at V and 1 base at J, with 6 bases in the middle. CDR1 and CDR2 from the germline V gene are SGHTA and FQGTGA. The CDR3 loop spans 14 amino acids. The CDR3 protein is CASSLTGGNTEAFF. DNA of the CDR3: TGTGCCAGCAGCTTAACGGGGGGGAACACTGAAGCTTTCTTT.

This clone was seen a single time. The chain is built from TRBV9 and TRBJ2-7, with a tentative D call TRBD2 (5 bases). V lost 0 bases, J lost 5 bases, and 9 bases lay in between. The CDR3 is made up of 13 amino acids. Germline CDR1 is SGDLS and CDR2 is YYNGEE. CDR3 nucleotides: TGTGCCAGCAGCGTAGGGCCCGGGGACGAGCAGTACTTC. Translating gives CASSVGPGDEQYF.

The CDR3 loop reads CASSIEGGPGGFADTQYF. The CDR3 bases are TGTGCCAGTAGTATAGAAGGGGGGCCAGGGGGTTTCGCAGATACGCAGTATTTT. This chain connects TRBV19 to TRBJ2-3; D possibly corresponds to TRBD1 (7 bases). V was cut by 0 bases and J by 4 bases, with 20 bases left in between. The CDR3 extends over 18 amino acids. Germline V gene sequence: CDR1 LNHDA, CDR2 SQIVND (reference sequence).

With respect to this clone: Other DNA sequences in this sample translate to the same CDR3. This chain joins TRBV30 and TRBJ2-7, with D perhaps TRBD1 (5 bases). Germline V gives CDR1 GTSNPN, CDR2 SVGIG (reference sequence). Trimming pared 1 base from V and 1 base from J, leaving 5 bases between. CDR3 length equals 12 residues. CDR3 sequence: CAWSGTSYEQYF. The DNA of the CDR3 is TGTGCCTGGAGTGGGACATCCTACGAGCAGTACTTC.

This clone appeared once. The rearrangement uses TRBV29-1 and TRBJ1-2; tentative D call: TRBD1 (6 bases). V dropped 8 bases and J dropped 7 bases, with 20 bases sitting between them. The CDR3 contains 13 residues. From germline, CDR1 is SQVTM and CDR2 ANQGSEA. The CDR3 coding sequence is TGCAGCACCCTTAGCACCCAAGGGGGTGGCTACACCTTC. It codes for CSTLSTQGGGYTF.

This CDR3 reads CASSSPGEGQETQYF. The CDR3 DNA sequence: TGTGCCAGCAGTTCCCCGGGTGAGGGTCAAGAGACCCAGTACTTC. The chain couples TRBV27 to TRBJ2-5; weak D call: TRBD2 (5 bases). The germline gives CDR1 MNHEY, CDR2 SMNVEV (reference sequence). There are 15 residues in the CDR3. Trimming stripped 4 bases from V and 2 bases from J, with 14 bases between.

The chain links TRBV9 to TRBJ2-7; a weak D match, TRBD2 (5 bases). Germline loops: CDR1 SGDLS, CDR2 YYNGEE. The CDR3 has 16 residues. V was shortened by 0 bases and J by 2 bases, with 15 bases between the two germline ends. CDR3 nucleotides: TGTGCCAGCAGCGTAGACCAGGCGGGTTTAGCCTACGAGCAGTACTTC. Encoded protein: CASSVDQAGLAYEQYF. Full variable domain (remainder filled in from reference TRBV9 and TRBJ2-7): DSGVTQTPKHLITATGQRVTLRCSPRSGDLSVYWYQQSLDQGLQFLIQYYNGEERAKGNILERFSAQQFPDLHSELNLSSLELGDSALYFCASSVDQAGLAYEQYFGPGTRLTVT.

The chain couples TRBV5-1 to TRBJ1-1; the D gene is possibly TRBD1 (5 bases). Trimming pared 4 bases from V and 10 bases from J, leaving 14 bases between. CDR1 is SGHRS, CDR2 YFSETQ, per germline. This CDR3 region has 12 residues. CDR3 in DNA: TGCGCCAGCAGCGAAGGGGAGGGTCGAGCTTTCTTT. It yields the protein CASSEGEGRAFF.

The chain has TRBV30 and TRBJ2-1; unclear D gene. This CDR3 has 11 residues. Germline-derived CDR1 and CDR2 are GTSNPN and SVGIG (reference sequence). The germline V and J ends were trimmed by 1 base and 6 bases, with 4 bases remaining between them. The CDR3 is CAWSGPNEQFF. The CDR3 bases are TGTGCCTGGAGTGGGCCCAATGAGCAGTTCTTC.

The rearrangement links TRBV2 to TRBJ2-3; 7 bases are shared with TRBD2. The CDR3 runs 15 residues. Germline V gives CDR1 SNHLY, CDR2 FYNNEI. V trimming: 7 bases; J trimming: 2 bases; junction bases outside the gene matches: 9. The CDR3 is CASTTGGSNTDTQYF. The CDR3 DNA sequence: TGTGCCAGCACCACTGGCGGGAGTAACACAGATACGCAGTATTTT. The full variable domain, with the rest looked up from reference TRBV2 and TRBJ2-3, is EPEVTQTPSHQVTQMGQEVILRCVPISNHLYFYWYRQILGQKVEFLVSFYNNEISEKSEIFDDQFSVERPDGSNFTLKIRSTKLEDSAMYFCASTTGGSNTDTQYFGPGTRLTVL.

The chain joins TRBV27 to TRBJ1-2, with 11 bases matching TRBD1. The V gene end was trimmed by 3 bases and the J gene end by 8 bases; junction bases not matched to a gene: 8. Germline lookup yields CDR1 MNHEY and CDR2 SMNVEV (reference sequence). The CDR3 extends over 15 amino acids. CDR3 region: CASSFPGQGVEGYTF. The CDR3 DNA sequence: TGTGCCAGCAGTTTCCCGGGACAGGGGGTGGAAGGCTACACCTTC.

The V gene is TRBV12-5, the J gene TRBJ1-4; 7 bases line up with TRBD1. The V and J ends lost 6 bases and 3 bases, in that order; junction bases with no gene match: 4. The germline V gene has CDR1 LGHNT and CDR2 FRNRAP. The CDR3 sequence is 14 residues long. The CDR3 region is CASGRDSPNEKLFF. CDR3 sequence (DNA): TGTGCTAGTGGCCGGGACAGCCCTAATGAAAAACTGTTTTTT.

V and J are TRBV19 and TRBJ2-3; D is unresolved. CDR3 size: 12 residues. V was shortened by 5 bases and J by 5 bases, with 8 bases between the two germline ends. Germline V gene lookup returns CDR1 LNHDA and CDR2 SQIVND (reference sequence). The CDR3 bases are TGTGCCAGTAGTCTAAGTGGAGATACGCAGTATTTT. Translating it yields CASSLSGDTQYF.

This chain links TRBV6-5 with TRBJ2-3; D is unresolved. CDR3 size: 16 residues. V lost 0 bases and J lost 1, with 11 bases in between. In germline, CDR1 is MNHEY, CDR2 SVGAGI. The CDR3 nucleotides read TGTGCCAGCAGTTACTCTTCGGGTCTACGCACAGATACGCAGTATTTT. This sequence encodes CASSYSSGLRTDTQYF.

This rearrangement joins TRBV9 to TRBJ2-2; D is unresolved. There are 13 residues in the CDR3. Germline V lookup: CDR1 SGDLS, CDR2 YYNGEE. V dropped 1 base and J dropped 8 bases, with 9 bases sitting between them. CDR3 bases: TGTGCCAGCAGCGTAAAACCGAGAGGGGAGCTGTTTTTT. Translated, it gives CASSVKPRGELFF.

The chain has TRBV27 and TRBJ1-5; 7 positions match TRBD1. This CDR3 contains 17 residues. Germline V gene sequence: CDR1 MNHEY, CDR2 SMNVEV (reference sequence). V was clipped by 3 bases and J by 0 bases; unmatched bases: 8. CDR3 amino acids: CASSFQKGTDSNQPQHF. Written as DNA, the CDR3 is TGTGCCAGCAGTTTTCAAAAAGGGACAGATAGCAATCAGCCCCAGCATTTT.

V usage is TRBV5-1 and J usage is TRBJ1-1; D not certain. Germline values: CDR1 SGHRS, CDR2 YFSETQ. V was pared by 7 bases and J by 1 base, with 11 bases between. The CDR3 sequence is 13 residues long. CDR3 coding DNA: TGCGCCAGCGCGACGGGAGCGAACACTGAAGCTTTCTTT. This sequence encodes CASATGANTEAFF.

The chain employs TRBV19 and TRBJ2-2; 7 bases match TRBD1. V shed 4 bases, J shed 0 bases, and the junction held 5 bases outside the gene matches. The CDR3 totals 16 residues. Germline loops: CDR1 LNHDA, CDR2 SQIVND (reference sequence). CDR3 in DNA: TGTGCCAGTAGTACCCAGGGGGTAGCGAACACCGGGGAGCTGTTTTTT. Amino acids: CASSTQGVANTGELFF.

The chain uses TRBV9 and TRBJ1-4, with D unresolved. CDR1 is SGDLS, CDR2 YYNGEE, per germline. V was trimmed by 4 bases and J by 5 bases, leaving 12 bases between them. There are 14 residues in the CDR3. The CDR3 bases are TGTGCCAGCAGCTTCACGCGGGCAAATGAAAAACTGTTTTTT. It codes for CASSFTRANEKLFF.

The chain joins TRBV6-5 to TRBJ1-3, with a tentative D call TRBD1 (6 bases). The CDR3 has 16 amino acids. Trimming took off 0 bases at V and 0 bases at J, with 9 bases between the two ends. CDR1 is MNHEY, CDR2 SVGAGI, per germline. CDR3 amino acids: CASSYSSGDSGNTIYF. Here the CDR3 DNA reads TGTGCCAGCAGTTACTCGTCAGGGGACTCTGGAAACACCATATATTTT.

The chain employs TRBV13 and TRBJ1-1; perhaps TRBD1 as D (5 bases). Germline CDR1 and CDR2: PRHDT and FYEKMQ (reference sequence). V was trimmed by 6 bases and J by 2 bases, leaving 19 bases between them. The CDR3 has 16 residues. CDR3 sequence (DNA): TGTGCCAGCAGGCGACCGGGGGGTGCCTCAAACACTGAAGCTTTCTTT. Its protein is CASRRPGGASNTEAFF.

The V call is TRBV18, the J call TRBJ1-2; 9 bases align to TRBD1. The CDR3 has 14 residues. CDR1 and CDR2 from the germline V gene are KGHSH and LQKENI. V trimming: 5 bases; J trimming: 6 bases; junction bases outside the gene matches: 7. CDR3 loop: CASSTRDRENGYTF. The CDR3 nucleotides read TGTGCCAGCTCAACCCGGGACAGGGAAAATGGCTACACCTTC.

The chain has TRBV28 and TRBJ2-2, with a tentative D call TRBD2 (5 bases). CDR3 size: 17 residues. V was cut by 4 bases and J by 5 bases, with 20 bases left in between. Looked up from germline, CDR1 is MDHEN and CDR2 is SYDVKM. CDR3 DNA sequence: TGTGCCAGCAGTTCCGGTAAAATCGGATCGGGGACCGGGGAGCTGTTTTTT. Translated: CASSSGKIGSGTGELFF.

The chain recombines TRBV19 with TRBJ2-4; 12 bases align to TRBD1. J lost 0 bases, V lost 6 bases, and 12 bases had no gene match. Germline CDR1 is LNHDA and CDR2 is SQIVND (reference sequence). The CDR3 runs to 19 residues. The CDR3 is CASSRDRGPVGLAKNIQYF. For the CDR3, the DNA is TGTGCCAGTAGCCGGGACAGGGGGCCCGTGGGGTTAGCCAAAAACATTCAGTACTTC.